Each of the 6 T cell receptor beta chains below was sequenced from the same sample in a study of human T cells and chemical hapten exposure. Using its own MiXCR run on the RACE reads, TCRdb lists one record per CDR3 protein. The sample gives 85,000 to 100,000 distinct CDR3 sequences, 8% to 13% of which show up once; around 2.2% is in the top ten. Documented time point: patch test 2, 6 weeks after DPC sensitization. Regarding treatment: therapeutic diphenylcyclopropenone sensitization with weekly scalp DPC. The source was whole blood, collected in connection with sensitization to the hapten diphenylcyclopropenone (DPC). Every receptor here comes from a man aged 35-49 years with alopecia areata. Some clones in this sample may be carry-over from other donors' samples.

In its sample, this clonotype was seen many times. The CDR3 protein is CASSPRGDGEAFF. CDR3 bases: TGTGCCAGCAGCCCCAGAGGGGACGGTGAAGCTTTCTTT. J is TRBJ1-1 and V is TRBV12-3 or TRBV12-4; possibly TRBD1 for D (5 bases). V shed 6 bases and J shed 7 bases, with 15 bases lying between them. The CDR3 spans 13 residues.

The genes are TRBV21-1 and TRBJ1-5; the DNA was not used to check the table's D call, TRBD1. TRBV21-1 counts as a pseudogene. CDR3 length: 17 residues. The CDR3 sequence: CASIVCHPGGVNQPQHF. CDR3 bases: TGTGCCAGCATTGTTTGTCATCCAGGGGGTGTCAATCAGCCCCAGCATTTT.

This clonotype was counted many times. V gene TRBV5-1 combines with J gene TRBJ2-3, with 8 bases aligning to TRBD1. Trimming cost V 2 bases and J 1 base; bases outside gene matches: 3. CDR3 length: 15 residues. Germline CDR1 SGHRS, CDR2 YFSETQ. This CDR3 reads CASSLEGQGTDTQYF. The CDR3 DNA follows: TGCGCCAGCAGCTTAGAGGGACAGGGCACAGATACGCAGTATTTT.

This chain links TRBV11-3 with TRBJ2-7, with 9 bases that match TRBD1. Losses at the gene ends were 4 bases for V and 2 bases for J; bases not matched to a gene: 12. Germline assignment: CDR1 SGHNT and CDR2 YENEEA. The CDR3 spans 17 residues. The CDR3 is CASSSERTGEGTYEQYV. The CDR3 DNA follows: TGTGCCAGCAGCTCGGAGCGGACAGGGGAGGGGACCTACGAGCAGTACGTC.

The sample holds many counts of this clonotype. The CDR3 DNA sequence: TGTGCCAGCAACGACTGGGGGGGCGGCCAGCCCCAGCATTTT. This encodes CASNDWGGGQPQHF. The J gene is TRBJ1-5, the V gene TRBV6-6, with D possibly matching TRBD1 (6 bases). Germline values: CDR1 MNHNY, CDR2 SVGAGI (reference sequence). CDR3 size: 14 residues. V dropped 7 bases and J dropped 7 bases, with 17 bases sitting between them.

The chain combines TRBV7-8 with TRBJ2-3; 8 positions agree with TRBD2. The germline V gene has CDR1 SGHVS and CDR2 FQNEAQ. V shed 5 bases, J shed 6 bases, and the junction held 16 bases outside the gene matches. This CDR3 is built from 17 residues. CDR3: CASSRESPGRAGDTQYF. The CDR3 DNA follows: TGTGCCAGCAGCAGAGAGTCCCCCGGGAGGGCCGGGGATACGCAGTATTTT. Based on the CDR3 plus reference TRBV7-8 and TRBJ2-3, the full variable domain is GAGVSQSPRYKVAKRGQDVALRCDPISGHVSLFWYQQALGQGPEFLTYFQNEAQLDKSGLPSDRFFAERPEGSVSTLKIQRTQQEDSAVYLCASSRESPGRAGDTQYFGPGTRLTVL.